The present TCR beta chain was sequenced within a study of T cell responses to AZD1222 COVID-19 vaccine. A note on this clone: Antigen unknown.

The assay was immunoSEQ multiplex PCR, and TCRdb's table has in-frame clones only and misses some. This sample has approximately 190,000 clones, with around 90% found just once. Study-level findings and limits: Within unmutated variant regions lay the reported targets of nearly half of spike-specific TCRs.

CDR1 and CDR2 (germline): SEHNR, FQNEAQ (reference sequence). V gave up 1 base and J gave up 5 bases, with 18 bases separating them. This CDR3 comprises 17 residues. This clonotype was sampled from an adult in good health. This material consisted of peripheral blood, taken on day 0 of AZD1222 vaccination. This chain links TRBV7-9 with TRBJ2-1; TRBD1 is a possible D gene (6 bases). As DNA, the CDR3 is TGTGCCAGCAGCTTAGAGTTAGTGGGGGCACATAACAATGAGCAGTTCTTC. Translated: CASSLELVGAHNNEQFF.